What follows is one T cell receptor (beta chain) and its context. What it binds is unknown. The CDR3 sequence is 15 residues long. The ends were cut back, 3 bases at V and 2 bases at J, with 15 bases in the middle. Looked up from germline, CDR1 is DFQATT and CDR2 is SNEGSKA (reference sequence). The data stem from a study of identical twins. Findings of the study overall: Abundant beta clonotypes from cord blood bore fewer insertions; memory repertoires lacked this pattern. Out-of-frame alpha sequences that twins shared showed excess low generation probability.

MiXCR, applied by TCRdb to the 5' RACE reads, yields one record per CDR3 protein. In the table there are 500,000 to 650,000 distinct CDR3 sequences, 20% to 25% of which are singletons. These same data were also listed under a study on yellow fever vaccine responses in identical twins. As that report states: As reported, the vaccine T cell response of twins seemed partly convergent and partly personalized.

The receptor was derived from a woman between 18 and 29 years old in good health. The sequenced material came from CD4+ T cells sorted from blood. V is TRBV20-1 and J is TRBJ2-3; D remains ambiguous. The CDR3 DNA follows: TGCAGTGCTAGCCTTTGGCAGCCAACCACAGATACGCAGTATTTT. Translating it yields CSASLWQPTTDTQYF.